The rows below give T cell receptor beta chains drawn from one sample of a study of cytomegalovirus exposure and HLA in healthy donors. Sequenced by immunoSEQ multiplex PCR; TCRdb stores in-frame clones only, minus some. The repertoire holds some 98,000 clones, with more than 75% as singletons. Input material: PBMCs. Receptors were obtained from a man between 18 and 29 years old in good health and CMV-seropositive. The CDR3 runs from the conserved cysteine through the conserved F or W. D genes are given only for firm matches. Expanded clones get a size class; other rows say once, few or many, or leave the size out.

TRBJ2-7,TRBD1,17,TRBV11-3,.,TGTGCCAGCAGCTTAGATCCGGAGTACAGGGGGTCCTACGAGCAGTACTTC,CASSLDPEYRGSYEQYF
TRBJ2-1,TRBD2,16,TRBV5-4,few,TGTGCCAGCAGCTCGGGACTAGCGGGGTACTACAATGAGCAGTTCTTC,CASSSGLAGYYNEQFF
TRBJ2-3,TRBD1,15,TRBV9,.,TGTGCCAGCAGTGATTATGGGACAGGGACAGATACGCAGTATTTT,CASSDYGTGTDTQYF
TRBJ2-7,TRBD2,13,TRBV25-1,.,TGTGCCAGTCGGCCTAGCGGGAAGTACGAGCAGTACTTC,CASRPSGKYEQYF
TRBJ1-1,TRBD1,16,TRBV4-1,.,TGCGCCAGCAGCCACGAAATTACAGGGGTTAACACTGAAGCTTTCTTT,CASSHEITGVNTEAFF
TRBJ1-2,.,13,TRBV2,few,TGTGCCAGCAGTGACTCGAGAGGAAATGGCTACACCTTC,CASSDSRGNGYTF
TRBJ1-5,.,14,TRBV19,.,TGTGCCAGTAGTATAAAACAGGGCGATCAGCCCCAGCATTTT,CASSIKQGDQPQHF
TRBJ2-7,TRBD1,14,TRBV2,once,TGTGCCAGCAGGGGCGGACAGGGGCACTACGAGCAGTACTTC,CASRGGQGHYEQYF
TRBJ1-2,.,14,TRBV6-5,.,TGTGCCAGCAGACGACGGACAGACAACTATGGCTACACCTTC,CASRRRTDNYGYTF
TRBJ1-1,.,15,TRBV6-5,.,TGTGCCAGCAGTTACTCTGGGCCCCCGAACACTGAAGCTTTCTTT,CASSYSGPPNTEAFF
TRBJ1-1,.,14,TRBV6-1,.,TGTGCCAGCGAATCACCGGGAACGAACACTGAAGCTTTCTTT,CASESPGTNTEAFF
TRBJ2-1,TRBD2,18,TRBV7-2,once,TGTGCCAGCAGCTCCCAGTGGAAGGCGGGGGGGGTATACAATGAGCAGTTCTTC,CASSSQWKAGGVYNEQFF
TRBJ1-2,.,16,TRBV4-3,.,TGCGCCAGCAGCCAGGTGTCAGGGGCCGCTAACTATGGCTACACCTTC,CASSQVSGAANYGYTF
TRBJ2-7,.,13,TRBV6-1,.,TGTGCCAGCAGTGTGGTACAGGCCTACGAGCAGTACTTC,CASSVVQAYEQYF
TRBJ2-3,.,16,TRBV11-2,.,TGTGCCAGCAGCGTCCCCCAGGGGATCCAGGGTGATACGCAGTATTTT,CASSVPQGIQGDTQYF
TRBJ2-7,.,14,TRBV28,.,TGTGCCAGCAGTGACCCGGGACTCCTCTACGAGCAGTACTTC,CASSDPGLLYEQYF
TRBJ2-2,TRBD1,14,TRBV2,.,TGTGCCAGCAGAGGGACAGGGAACACCGGGGAGCTGTTTTTT,CASRGTGNTGELFF
TRBJ2-7,.,12,TRBV29-1,.,TGCAGCGTTATGGACAGTACGGGCGAGCAGTACTTC,CSVMDSTGEQYF
TRBJ2-2,TRBD2,17,TRBV9,once,TGTGCCAGCAGCGTAGATTTTGCTAGCGGGAGGACCGGGGAGCTGTTTTTT,CASSVDFASGRTGELFF
TRBJ2-1,.,14,TRBV18,.,TGTGCCAGTCTCGACGGGAGCTCCTACAATGAGCAGTTCTTC,CASLDGSSYNEQFF
TRBJ1-3,.,16,TRBV6-5,.,TGTGCCAGCAGTTATGACCCGGGACACGGAGGAAACACCATATATTTT,CASSYDPGHGGNTIYF
TRBJ1-5,.,17,TRBV27,.,TGTGCCACCTACCTCCGGGGGGTGCCCGGGATCGGTCAGCCCCAGCATTTT,CATYLRGVPGIGQPQHF
TRBJ2-3,TRBD1,15,TRBV28,.,TGTGCCAGCAGAAGGGGACAGGGGGCTACAGATACGCAGTATTTT,CASRRGQGATDTQYF
TRBJ2-3,.,14,TRBV18,.,TGTGCCAGCTCACCGAGCCCCGACACAGATACGCAGTATTTT,CASSPSPDTDTQYF
TRBJ1-4,TRBD1,14,TRBV27,.,TGTGCCAGCAGTCTCTATGTGCAGGGGGTAAAACTGTTTTTT,CASSLYVQGVKLFF
TRBJ2-7,TRBD2,13,TRBV27,few,TGTGCCAGCAGTTTTGGGAGGGCCTACGAGCAGTACTTC,CASSFGRAYEQYF
TRBJ2-5,TRBD2,14,TRBV28,.,TGTGCCAGCAACCTTGCGAGGGGAGGGGAGACCCAGTACTTC,CASNLARGGETQYF